Listed below are T cell receptor beta chains from one sample, sequenced in a study of cytomegalovirus exposure and HLA in healthy donors. The repertoire was sequenced with immunoSEQ multiplex PCR; TCRdb's copy has only in-frame clones and lacks some. The table shows around 150,000 clones, with roughly 85% occurring only once. The specimen was PBMCs. Receptors originate from a male donor in good health and CMV-seronegative. The CDR3 runs from the conserved cysteine through the conserved F or W. The D gene is left open where the match is weak. The size field is filled for only some rows; it gives once, few, many or a size class.

V gene	J gene	clone size	CDR3 length	D gene	CDR3 DNA	CDR3 protein
TRBV4-1	TRBJ2-2	NA	15	TRBD1	TGCGCCAGCAGCCGACACAGGGGGAACACCGGGGAGCTGTTTTTT	CASSRHRGNTGELFF
TRBV7-8	TRBJ2-6	NA	16	NA	TGTGCCAGCAGCTTGGGCAGGTACTCTGGGGCCAACGTCCTGACTTTC	CASSLGRYSGANVLTF
TRBV7-9	TRBJ2-3	few	18	TRBD2	TGTGCCAGCAGCGCCCCGGGACTAGCGGGGGCAAGCACAGATACGCAGTATTTT	CASSAPGLAGASTDTQYF
TRBV18	TRBJ2-7	NA	15	TRBD2	TGTGCCAGCTCACCACCGCGGGGGGGGCCCTACGAGCAGTACTTC	CASSPPRGGPYEQYF
TRBV15	TRBJ1-1	NA	19	NA	TGTGCCACCAGCAGTTCCCCGGGCCGTTCGGGCAGGGCCGTGGAGAAGGCTTTCTTT	CATSSSPGRSGRAVEKAFF
TRBV19	TRBJ1-6	NA	13	NA	TGTGCCACCAAACCTCTAGGTAATTCACCCCTCCACTTT	CATKPLGNSPLHF
TRBV19	TRBJ1-1	NA	15	TRBD1	TGTGCCAGTAGTCTGCCAGGACAGGGGAACACTGAAGCTTTCTTT	CASSLPGQGNTEAFF
TRBV27	TRBJ2-1	NA	15	TRBD2	TGTGCCAGCAGACCCGGGACTAGCGGGTTAGACGAGCAGTTCTTC	CASRPGTSGLDEQFF
TRBV7-9	TRBJ1-4	NA	12	NA	TGTGCCAGCAGCTTGGGGGGAGACGGTCTGTTTTTT	CASSLGGDGLFF
TRBV19	TRBJ2-1	few	17	TRBD1	TGTGCCAGTAGTACTACGGGACAGGGGGCTCCCCACAATGAGCAGTTCTTC	CASSTTGQGAPHNEQFF
TRBV7-8	TRBJ2-7	NA	13	TRBD1	TGTGCCAGCACCCGGGGACAGGGTGACGAGCAGTACTTC	CASTRGQGDEQYF
TRBV9	TRBJ2-1	NA	15	NA	TGTGCCAGCAGCCCTGGGGGGCGGGAGTGGAATGAGCAGTTCTTC	CASSPGGREWNEQFF
TRBV7-2	TRBJ2-6	once	15	NA	TGTGCCAGCAGCTTAACGAGTAGTGGGGCCAACGTCCTGACTTTC	CASSLTSSGANVLTF
TRBV28	TRBJ2-7	NA	15	TRBD1	TGTGCCAGCTCAGAGGACAGGACAGGGCCCTACGAGCAGTACTTC	CASSEDRTGPYEQYF
TRBV25-1	TRBJ2-3	NA	17	NA	TGTGCCAGCAGTGCATTTGGAAGCGCGGGGCGGACAGATACGCAGTATTTT	CASSAFGSAGRTDTQYF
TRBV21-1	TRBJ1-2	NA	15	NA	TGTGCCAGCAGCTTTCCGACCCGGGGTAACTATGGCTACACCTTC	CASSFPTRGNYGYTF
TRBV19	TRBJ2-5	NA	13	NA	TGTGCCAGTAGTATTGGCGGGCGAGAGACCCAGTACTTC	CASSIGGRETQYF
TRBV7-2	TRBJ2-3	NA	15	TRBD1	TGTGCCAGCAGCTTGGTCCTTCAGGGGGCGGATACGCAGTATTTT	CASSLVLQGADTQYF
TRBV9	TRBJ1-1	few	14	TRBD1	TGTGCCAGCAGCGAAGGACAGGGACCCACTGAAGCTTTCTTT	CASSEGQGPTEAFF
TRBV2	TRBJ1-5	NA	15	NA	TGTGCCAGCAGTGGGGGGAGGGACCGCAATCAGCCCCAGCATTTT	CASSGGRDRNQPQHF
TRBV6-5	TRBJ2-7	NA	16	TRBD2	TGTGCCAGCAGTTTATCGGGAGGGGTAGTCAAGTACGAGCAGTACTTC	CASSLSGGVVKYEQYF
TRBV21-1	TRBJ2-7	NA	17	NA	TGTGCCAGCAGCAAAGTGGCAGGACACCCCTTTAGCTACGAGCAGTACTTC	CASSKVAGHPFSYEQYF
TRBV5-4	TRBJ2-5	NA	15	TRBD1	TGTGCCAGCAGCTTGCCTCTAGGGGGCCAGGAGACCCAGTACTTC	CASSLPLGGQETQYF
TRBV9	TRBJ2-1	NA	16	TRBD2	TGTGCCAGCAGCGTAGAGGGAGGGAACTCCTACAATGAGCAGTTCTTC	CASSVEGGNSYNEQFF
TRBV9	TRBJ2-2	NA	16	TRBD2	TGTGCCAGCAGCGTAGGCTTAGCGGGAGTCACCGGGGAGCTGTTTTTT	CASSVGLAGVTGELFF
TRBV7-9	TRBJ2-5	NA	15	TRBD1	TGTGCCAGCAGCCCCTTCGTAGGGGGCGCAGAGACCCAGTACTTC	CASSPFVGGAETQYF
TRBV18	TRBJ2-6	NA	16	TRBD1	TGTGCCAGCTCCCAGGGACAGAACTCTGGGGCCAACGTCCTGACTTTC	CASSQGQNSGANVLTF
TRBV6-5	TRBJ2-7	NA	15	TRBD1	TGTGCCAGCAGTTACTCAGGACAGGGAGCGCACGAGCAGTACTTC	CASSYSGQGAHEQYF
TRBV7-9	TRBJ2-7	few	15	TRBD1	TGTTCCAGCAGCAAACAGGGGGCTCTCTCCTACGAGCAGTACTTC	CSSSKQGALSYEQYF
TRBV9	TRBJ2-7	NA	14	NA	TGTGCCAGCAGCGTAGTCGCAGGGGCGAGGGAGCAGTACTTC	CASSVVAGAREQYF
TRBV18	TRBJ2-7	NA	14	NA	TGTGCCAGCTCACATCGCAGGGAATCCTACGAGCAGTACTTC	CASSHRRESYEQYF